This entry features one T cell receptor (beta chain) sequence. Its matching antigen is unknown. Sequencing used immunoSEQ multiplex PCR; TCRdb keeps in-frame clones, though not all of them. The sample contains approximately 210,000 clones, approximately 93% of which appear only once. The data originate from a study of T cell responses to AZD1222 COVID-19 vaccine. Overall study findings and caveats: Spike-wide vaccine-associated CD4 TCRs dominated at 160-218 and 743-854. Unmutated regions of variants are reportedly targeted by nearly half of spike-specific TCRs. It was only 6 or 7 AZD1222 recipients who were seropositive at baseline.

Some second doses came at about 4 weeks and others at about 12 weeks; these were pooled. The TCR was taken from an adult who received the AZD1222 COVID-19 vaccine. Here the sequenced sample was peripheral blood, taken 28 days after the second AZD1222 dose.

CDR3 sequence (DNA): TGTGCCAGCAGTTTAGGCGGGAGTAAGGGCGGGGAGCTGTTTTTT. Protein sequence: CASSLGGSKGGELFF. The chain employs TRBV28 and TRBJ2-2; 7 bases map to TRBD2. After removal of 2 bases from V and 7 bases from J, the junction contained 7 bases not matched to a gene. Germline V gene lookup returns CDR1 MDHEN and CDR2 SYDVKM. CDR3 length equals 15 residues. Drawing the rest from reference TRBV28 and TRBJ2-2, the complete variable domain is DVKVTQSSRYLVKRTGEKVFLECVQDMDHENMFWYRQDPGLGLRLIYFSYDVKMKEKGDIPEGYSVSREKKERFSLILESASTNQTSMYLCASSLGGSKGGELFFGEGSRLTVL.